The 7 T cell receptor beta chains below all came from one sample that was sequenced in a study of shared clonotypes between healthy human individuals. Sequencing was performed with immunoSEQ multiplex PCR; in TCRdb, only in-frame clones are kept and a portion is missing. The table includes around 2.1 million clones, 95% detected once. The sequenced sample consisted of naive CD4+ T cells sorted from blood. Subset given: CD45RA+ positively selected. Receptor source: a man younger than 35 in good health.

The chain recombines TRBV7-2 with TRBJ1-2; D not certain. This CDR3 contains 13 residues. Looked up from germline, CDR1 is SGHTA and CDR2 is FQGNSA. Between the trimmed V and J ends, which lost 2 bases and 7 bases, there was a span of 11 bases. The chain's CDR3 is CASSLIGLSGYTF. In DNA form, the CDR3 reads TGTGCCAGCAGCTTAATAGGGTTGTCTGGCTACACCTTC. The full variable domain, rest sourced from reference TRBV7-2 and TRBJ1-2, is GAGVSQSPSNKVTEKGKDVELRCDPISGHTALYWYRQSLGQGLEFLIYFQGNSAPDKSGLPSDRFSAERTGGSVSTLTIQRTQQEDSAVYLCASSLIGLSGYTFGSGTRLTVV.

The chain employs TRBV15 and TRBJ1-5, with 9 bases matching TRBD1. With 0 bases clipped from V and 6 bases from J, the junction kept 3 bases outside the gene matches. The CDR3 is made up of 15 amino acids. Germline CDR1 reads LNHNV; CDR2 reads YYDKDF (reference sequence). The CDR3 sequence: CATSREQGAGQPQHF. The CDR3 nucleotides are TGTGCCACCAGCAGAGAACAGGGGGCTGGTCAGCCCCAGCATTTT.

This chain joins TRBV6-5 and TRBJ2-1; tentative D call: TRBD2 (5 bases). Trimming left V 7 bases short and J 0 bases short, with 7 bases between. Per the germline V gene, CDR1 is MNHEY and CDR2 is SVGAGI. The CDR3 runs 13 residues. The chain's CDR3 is CASMRVSYNEQFF. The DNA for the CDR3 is TGTGCCAGCATGAGGGTCTCCTACAATGAGCAGTTCTTC.

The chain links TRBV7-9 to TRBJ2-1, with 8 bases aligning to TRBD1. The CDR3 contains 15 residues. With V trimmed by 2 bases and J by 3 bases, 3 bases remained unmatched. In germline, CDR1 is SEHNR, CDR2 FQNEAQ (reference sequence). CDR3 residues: CASSLTGGLYNEQFF. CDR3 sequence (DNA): TGTGCCAGCAGCTTAACAGGGGGACTCTACAATGAGCAGTTCTTC.

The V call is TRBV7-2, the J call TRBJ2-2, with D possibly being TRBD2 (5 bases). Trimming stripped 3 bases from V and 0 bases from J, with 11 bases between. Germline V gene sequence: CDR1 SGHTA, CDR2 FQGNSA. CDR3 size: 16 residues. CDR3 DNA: TGTGCCAGCAGCTTCAGAGGGCCTTCGAACACCGGGGAGCTGTTTTTT. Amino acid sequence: CASSFRGPSNTGELFF. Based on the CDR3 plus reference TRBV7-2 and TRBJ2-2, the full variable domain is GAGVSQSPSNKVTEKGKDVELRCDPISGHTALYWYRQSLGQGLEFLIYFQGNSAPDKSGLPSDRFSAERTGGSVSTLTIQRTQQEDSAVYLCASSFRGPSNTGELFFGEGSRLTVL.

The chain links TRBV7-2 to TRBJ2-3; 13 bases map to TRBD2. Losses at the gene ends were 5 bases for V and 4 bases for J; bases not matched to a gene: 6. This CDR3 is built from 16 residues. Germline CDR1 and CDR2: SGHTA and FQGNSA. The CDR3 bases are TGTGCCAGCAGCGGGGGACTAGCGGGGTGGGCAGATACGCAGTATTTT. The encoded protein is CASSGGLAGWADTQYF.

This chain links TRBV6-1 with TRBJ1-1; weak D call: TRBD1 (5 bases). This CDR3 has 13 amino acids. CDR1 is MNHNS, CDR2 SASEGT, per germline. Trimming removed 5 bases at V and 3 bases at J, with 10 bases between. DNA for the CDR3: TGTGCCAGCAGTCACCTAGGGGACACTGAAGCTTTCTTT. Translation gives CASSHLGDTEAFF.